This TCR beta chain was sequenced for a study of CXCR3-negative and CXCR3-positive naive CD8 T cells (dated by TCRdb to between 2018 and 2020). General notes on the study: In total, about 135 million TRB reads were obtained, or roughly 1.5 +/- 0.3 million reads per library. For the TRBV-TRBJ cluster analysis, the naive subsets came from roughly 5 donors, while the memory cells came from 3 donors. Diversity and physicochemical repertoire analyses covered roughly ten donors pooled from two independent experiments. Broader findings and caveats from the paper: Both naive subsets had comparably high repertoire diversity, while memory CD8+ T cells had much lower repertoire diversity. CXCR3 expression partially decreased after cryopreservation, so most assays used freshly isolated PBMCs. Within the same donor, TRBV-TRBJ usage looked similar between naive CXCR3-negative and CXCR3-positive cells, but memory cells had distinct patterns. Surface CD5, linked to self-reactivity in mice, was comparable between naive subsets; TCR interaction strength was therefore also inferred from TRB CDR3 physicochemical properties. TRB CDR3s from CXCR3-positive naive cells showed higher hydrophobicity (lower Kidera factor 4), lower energy, and higher strength and volume indices than CXCR3-negative naive cells.

For each CD8+ T cell subset, flow sorting was done in triplicate, and some 300,000 cells per subset went directly into RLT lysis buffer. To keep memory contaminants out, a stringent definition of naive CD8+ T cells was applied: CD45RO-CCR7+CD27+CD95-. Using standard density gradient centrifugation, peripheral blood mononuclear cells were isolated from buffy coats. Naive CXCR3-negative and CXCR3-positive CD8+ T cells were flow-sorted using a FACSAria III. Total RNA was extracted from sorted cells using an RNeasy Mini Kit. The CDR3 runs 16 residues from the cysteine to the phenylalanine. The DNA is unrecorded. As encoded in the germline V gene (reference sequence), CDR1 is SEHNR while CDR2 is FQNEAQ. To note about this clonotype: Its antigen is still unknown.

The instrument given in TCRdb is NextSeq 550. The Human TCR Profiling Kit (MiLaboratory) was used to prepare UMI-labeled 5' RACE TRB cDNA libraries. cDNA synthesis used the entire amount of extracted RNA, and PCR amplification then used the entire amount of cDNA produced. Libraries were prepared in parallel with an identical number of PCR cycles. From the authors' description of their analysis: MIGEC and MiXCR extracted about 50,000 +/- 10,000 unique UMI-labeled TRB cDNA molecules per library, requiring at least two reads per UMI. An average of 40,000 +/- 10,000 functional in-frame TRB CDR3 nucleotide clonotypes without stop codons was found per library. Diversity metrics, including normalized Shannon-Wiener and Chao1, were computed in VDJtools after downsampling to 5000 UMI-labeled TRB molecules per sample. VDJtools was used to calculate clonotype-size-weighted physicochemical properties of the central five CDR3 residues, namely interaction energy, strength, volume and Kidera factor 4. TCRdb reprocessed the reads into one record per CDR3 protein sequence, lacking DNA. The V and J calls here are based on TCRdb, not the publication. The record for this sample contains fewer than 95,000 distinct CDR3 sequences. The top ten hold approximately 1.5% of the sample.

The chain uses TRBV7-9 and TRBJ2-7; TCRdb calls TRBD2, which cannot be checked without DNA. The source material was naive CXCR3- CD8+ T cells from blood. The cell subset or site label for this specimen denotes: CD45RO-CCR7+CD27+CD95- naive CD8+ T cells lacking CXCR3 (TNR3-). The TCR sequence derives from a human donor in good health. Some clones in this sample may be carry-over from other donors' samples. This receptor carries the CDR3 CASSPRLAGAAYEQYF. The entire variable domain, with the stretches around the CDR3 drawn from the reference TRBV7-9 and TRBJ2-7 proteins, is DTGVSQNPRHKITKRGQNVTFRCDPISEHNRLYWYRQTLGQGPEFLTYFQNEAQLEKSRLLSDRFSAERPKGSFSTLEIQRTEQGDSAMYLCASSPRLAGAAYEQYFGPGTRLTVT.